Presented here are 9 T cell receptor beta chains from one specimen sequenced in a study of blood T cell repertoires in COVID-19. Method: immunoSEQ multiplex PCR; TCRdb's copy keeps in-frame clones and lacks some. The sample contains about 140,000 clones, roughly 76% of which appear only once. Sequencing was performed on peripheral blood. The receptors were sampled from a woman in her forties or fifties with active or convalescent COVID-19.

Only a few counts were recorded for this clone. The chain uses TRBV11-2 and TRBJ2-2; 9 nucleotides match TRBD2. This CDR3 has 18 residues. V was pared by 2 bases and J by 4 bases, with 11 bases of the junction left unmatched. The germline V gene encodes CDR1 SGHAT and CDR2 FQNNGV. The CDR3 sequence: CASSLRRGGAPGTGELFF. The DNA for the CDR3 is TGTGCCAGCAGCTTAAGACGCGGGGGGGCCCCGGGCACCGGGGAGCTGTTTTTT.

The rearrangement joins TRBV10-3 to TRBJ2-7; D perhaps matches TRBD1 (6 bases). The germline gives CDR1 ENHRY, CDR2 SYGVKD. Between the trimmed V and J ends, which lost 3 bases and 0 bases, there was a span of 15 bases. The CDR3 is made up of 16 amino acids. The CDR3 coding sequence is TGTGCCATCAGTGAAAGTTACAGGGAGAGCTCCTACGAGCAGTACTTC. It codes for CAISESYRESSYEQYF.

The gene calls are TRBV6-5 and TRBJ1-3; the D is unclear. Trimming pared 11 bases from V and 4 bases from J, leaving 9 bases between. CDR3 size: 11 residues. CDR1 and CDR2 (germline): MNHEY, SVGAGI. CDR3 loop: CASSGGNTIYF. The CDR3 DNA is TGTGCCTCTAGCGGGGGAAACACCATATATTTT.

In this sample, this clone turned up once. The CDR3 DNA is TGTGCCAGCAGCGCGACTAGCGGGAGAGGAACCGGGGAGCTGTTTTTT. This sequence encodes CASSATSGRGTGELFF. This chain uses TRBV9 with TRBJ2-2, with 12 bases identical to TRBD2. J lost 5 bases, V lost 3 bases, and 5 bases had no gene match. Germline CDR1 is SGDLS and CDR2 is YYNGEE. The CDR3 is made up of 16 amino acids.

The chain uses TRBV7-2 and TRBJ2-7; 15 bases fit TRBD2. V shed 7 bases and J 3 bases; nucleotides not matched to a gene: 13. CDR1 is SGHTA, CDR2 FQGNSA, per germline. CDR3 length: 18 residues. The CDR3 nucleotides read TGTGCCAGCACCCGATGGACTAGCGGGGGGGCCGAGCTCTACGAGCAGTACTTC. It translates to CASTRWTSGGAELYEQYF.

The chain employs TRBV12-3 or TRBV12-4 and TRBJ1-4; tentative D call: TRBD1 (5 bases). The CDR3 is 12 amino acids. Trimming took off 7 bases at V and 8 bases at J, with 11 bases between the two ends. The chain's CDR3 is CASNPGGEKLFF. For the CDR3, the DNA is TGTGCCAGCAATCCCGGGGGAGAAAAACTGTTTTTT.

J is TRBJ2-1 and V is TRBV5-1; D is perhaps TRBD1 (6 bases). Trimming shortened V by 0 bases and J by 9 bases, and 13 bases separated the two germline ends. The CDR3 is 14 amino acids. Germline V CDR1 and CDR2: SGHRS, YFSETQ. The chain's CDR3 is CASSLVEGRGEQFF. The CDR3 DNA is TGCGCCAGCAGCTTGGTCGAGGGCAGGGGTGAGCAGTTCTTC.

This sequence joins TRBV18 and TRBJ2-3; TRBD2 aligns across 9 bases. The CDR3 is 18 residues long. Trimming took 3 bases from V and 3 from J; bases not matched to a gene: 13. The germline gives CDR1 KGHSH, CDR2 LQKENI. CDR3 nucleotide sequence: TGTGCCAGCTCACCGTCCAGGGTGCGGGGGGGCCGAACAGATACGCAGTATTTT. Protein: CASSPSRVRGGRTDTQYF.

This chain links TRBV12-3 or TRBV12-4 with TRBJ2-1; 7 bases match TRBD1. V lost 6 bases and J lost 14; bases outside the gene matches: 10. CDR3 size: 12 residues. The CDR3 bases are TGTGCCAGCAGCATTTCCCGGGACAGAAAGTTCTTC. Translation: CASSISRDRKFF.